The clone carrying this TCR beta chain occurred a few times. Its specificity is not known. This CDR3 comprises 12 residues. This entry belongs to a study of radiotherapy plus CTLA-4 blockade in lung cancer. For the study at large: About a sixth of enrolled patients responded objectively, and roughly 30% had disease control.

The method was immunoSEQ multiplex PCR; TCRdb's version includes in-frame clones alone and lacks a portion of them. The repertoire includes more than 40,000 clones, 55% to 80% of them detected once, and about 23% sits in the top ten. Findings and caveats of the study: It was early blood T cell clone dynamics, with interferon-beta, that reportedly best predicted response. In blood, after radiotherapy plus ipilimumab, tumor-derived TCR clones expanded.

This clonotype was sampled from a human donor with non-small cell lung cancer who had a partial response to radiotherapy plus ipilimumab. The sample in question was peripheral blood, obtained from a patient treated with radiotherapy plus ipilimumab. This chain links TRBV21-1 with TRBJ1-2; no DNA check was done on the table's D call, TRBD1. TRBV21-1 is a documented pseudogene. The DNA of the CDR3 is TGTGCCGGACCTCAGGGCTTCTATGGCTACACCTTC. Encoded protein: CAGPQGFYGYTF.